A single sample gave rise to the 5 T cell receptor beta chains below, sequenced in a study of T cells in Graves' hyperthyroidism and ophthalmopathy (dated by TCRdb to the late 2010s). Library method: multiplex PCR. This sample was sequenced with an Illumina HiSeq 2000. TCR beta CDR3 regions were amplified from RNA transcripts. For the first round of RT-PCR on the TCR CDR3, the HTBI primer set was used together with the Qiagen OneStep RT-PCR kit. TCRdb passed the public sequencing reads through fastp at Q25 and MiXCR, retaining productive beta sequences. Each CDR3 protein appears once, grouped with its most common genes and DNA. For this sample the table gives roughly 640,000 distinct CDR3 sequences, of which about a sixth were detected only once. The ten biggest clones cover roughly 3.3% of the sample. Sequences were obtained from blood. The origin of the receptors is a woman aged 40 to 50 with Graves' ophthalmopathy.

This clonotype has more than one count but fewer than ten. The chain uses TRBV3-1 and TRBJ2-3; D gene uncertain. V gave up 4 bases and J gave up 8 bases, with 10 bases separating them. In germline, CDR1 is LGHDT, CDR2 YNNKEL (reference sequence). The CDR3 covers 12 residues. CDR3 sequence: CASSPRVGTQYF. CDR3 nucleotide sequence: TGTGCCAGCAGCCCGAGAGTAGGTACGCAGTATTTT.

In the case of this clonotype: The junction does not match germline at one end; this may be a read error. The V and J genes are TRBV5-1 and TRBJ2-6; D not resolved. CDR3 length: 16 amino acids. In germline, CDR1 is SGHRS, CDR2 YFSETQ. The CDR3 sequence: CASSLEPASGANVLTF. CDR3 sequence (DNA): TGTGCCAGCAGCTTGGAGCCAGCCTCTGGGGCCAACGTCCTGACTTTC.

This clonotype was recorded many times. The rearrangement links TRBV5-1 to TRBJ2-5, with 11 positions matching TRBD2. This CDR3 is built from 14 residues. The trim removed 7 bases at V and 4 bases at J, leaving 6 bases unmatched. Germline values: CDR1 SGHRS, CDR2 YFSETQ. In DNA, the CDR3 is TGCGCCAGCGCACTAGCGGGAGATTCAGAGACCCAGTACTTC. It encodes CASALAGDSETQYF.

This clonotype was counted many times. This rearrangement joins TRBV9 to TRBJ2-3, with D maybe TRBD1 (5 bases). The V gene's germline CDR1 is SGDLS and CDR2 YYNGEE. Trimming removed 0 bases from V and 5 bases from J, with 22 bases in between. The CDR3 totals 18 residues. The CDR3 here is CASSVAFRGATGQDTQYF. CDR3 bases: TGTGCCAGCAGCGTAGCATTTCGTGGAGCCACAGGTCAAGATACGCAGTATTTT. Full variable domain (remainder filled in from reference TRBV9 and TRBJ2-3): DSGVTQTPKHLITATGQRVTLRCSPRSGDLSVYWYQQSLDQGLQFLIQYYNGEERAKGNILERFSAQQFPDLHSELNLSSLELGDSALYFCASSVAFRGATGQDTQYFGPGTRLTVL.

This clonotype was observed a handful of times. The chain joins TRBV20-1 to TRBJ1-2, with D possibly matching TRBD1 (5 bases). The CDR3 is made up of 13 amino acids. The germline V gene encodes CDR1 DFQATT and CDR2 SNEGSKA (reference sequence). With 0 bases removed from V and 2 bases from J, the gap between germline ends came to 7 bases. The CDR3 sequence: CSARDAGNYGYTF. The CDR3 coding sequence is TGCAGTGCTAGAGACGCAGGGAACTATGGCTACACCTTC.